Shown below are 6 T cell receptor beta chains from a single sample sequenced in a study of cytomegalovirus exposure and HLA in healthy donors. PCR used 60 Vbeta primers and 13 Jbeta primers. Using immunoSEQ multiplex PCR, the repertoire was profiled, and TCRdb retains in-frame clones only, with some absent. This sample's table reports about 110,000 clones. Specimen: PBMCs. The origin of the receptors is a man aged 30 to 39 in good health and CMV-seronegative.

The chain combines TRBV4-3 with TRBJ2-1; possible D gene TRBD1, 5 bases. The CDR3 contains 15 residues. Trimming took off 0 bases at V and 2 bases at J, with 8 bases between the two ends. Germline-derived CDR1 and CDR2 are LGHNA and YSLEER. CDR3 DNA: TGCGCCAGCAGCCAAGATCCCAGGGCCTACAATGAGCAGTTCTTC. Amino acids: CASSQDPRAYNEQFF.

The V call is TRBV30, the J call TRBJ1-1; 9 nucleotides align to TRBD1. The ends lost 4 bases at V and 3 bases at J; junction bases unmatched: 3. CDR1 GTSNPN and CDR2 SVGIG come from the germline V gene (reference sequence). This CDR3 is built from 13 residues. The CDR3 here is CAWNDRGDTEAFF. Written as DNA, the CDR3 is TGTGCCTGGAACGACAGGGGGGACACTGAAGCTTTCTTT.

The J gene is TRBJ1-2, the V gene TRBV11-2; D gene uncertain. Germline CDR1 and CDR2: SGHAT and FQNNGV. Trimming took off 7 bases at V and 4 bases at J, with 16 bases between the two ends. CDR3 length: 14 amino acids. CDR3: CASTPDARGYGYTF. DNA of the CDR3: TGTGCCAGCACCCCGGACGCTCGGGGCTATGGCTACACCTTC. The full variable domain, rest sourced from reference TRBV11-2 and TRBJ1-2, is EAGVAQSPRYKIIEKRQSVAFWCNPISGHATLYWYQQILGQGPKLLIQFQNNGVVDDSQLPKDRFSAERLKGVDSTLKIQPAKLEDSAVYLCASTPDARGYGYTFGSGTRLTVV.

This chain links TRBV2 with TRBJ1-2, with 7 bases identical to TRBD1. The CDR3 is 14 residues long. Trimming removed 2 bases from V and 4 bases from J; junction bases left unmatched: 4. Germline V gives CDR1 SNHLY, CDR2 FYNNEI. The CDR3 protein is CASSEMGQFYGYTF. CDR3 in DNA: TGTGCCAGCAGTGAAATGGGACAGTTCTATGGCTACACCTTC.

V and J are TRBV19 and TRBJ2-7, with a possible D match to TRBD1 (6 bases). CDR3 length equals 14 residues. Germline-derived CDR1 and CDR2 are LNHDA and SQIVND (reference sequence). With 6 bases removed from V and 2 bases from J, the gap between germline ends came to 14 bases. CDR3 residues: CASSRGSATYEQYF. CDR3 DNA: TGTGCCAGTAGCAGGGGTTCGGCAACCTACGAGCAGTACTTC.

This rearrangement joins TRBV4-2 to TRBJ2-1; 7 bases map to TRBD2. The CDR3 spans 17 residues. Losses at the gene ends were 0 bases for V and 0 bases for J; bases not matched to a gene: 5. The germline V gene has CDR1 LGHNA and CDR2 YNFKEQ. CDR3 coding DNA: TGTGCCAGCAGCCAAGAGGGGGGGGGAGGCTCCTACAATGAGCAGTTCTTC. Protein: CASSQEGGGGSYNEQFF.